This T cell receptor beta chain was observed in a study of T-cell reconstitution after alpha-beta-depleted transplantation in children. Study-wide results and limits: Expanded graft clones numbering several hundred reportedly gave rise to alpha-beta T cells about two months after transplant. Counts and diversity of T cells one year after transplant came mostly from newly produced T cells. Some patients showed high day-60 TCRbeta diversity, which derived from surviving recipient T cells and thymic progenitors.

Researchers prepared the TCRbeta library using unique molecular identifiers, the study reports. TCRdb re-called the PCR reads with MiXCR, one entry per CDR3 protein. Among hundreds of thousands of distinct CDR3 sequences listed, about an eighth were seen once. The germline V gene has CDR1 MDHEN and CDR2 SYDVKM. This CDR3 has 15 amino acids. Between the trimmed V and J ends, which lost 3 bases and 3 bases, there was a span of 12 bases. In this sample, this clonotype turned up many times. The antigen is unknown. This specimen consisted of PBMCs, mostly from graft donor cells, obtained 360 days after TCRalphabeta/CD19-depleted stem cell transplant. This sequence originates from a male patient between 5 and 17 years old who had a stem cell transplant for acute myeloid leukemia, so the T cells may come from the graft donor. V is TRBV28 and J is TRBJ1-5; maybe TRBD1 (6 bases). The CDR3 DNA reads as TGTGCCAGCAGTTTTCAGGGGAGGGTCAATCAGCCCCAGCATTTT. The encoded protein is CASSFQGRVNQPQHF.